This T cell receptor (beta chain) was sequenced in a study of blood T cells in healthy people across ages. It was with a sample-barcoded 5' primer and a J-beta primer mix that a second PCR of roughly 6 to 12 cycles was run. Each cDNA molecule was tagged by a template-switch adaptor that had 12 random nucleotides. Using its own MiXCR run on the 5' RACE reads, TCRdb lists one record per CDR3 protein. The sample contains roughly 410,000 distinct CDR3 sequences, over 45% of which appear only once. The ends were cut back, 1 base at V and 0 bases at J, with 10 bases in the middle. Germline V gene sequence: CDR1 LGHNA, CDR2 YNFKEQ. The CDR3 runs to 15 residues.

The sequence was obtained from a man aged 55 to 69 in good health. The material sequenced was blood. The V gene is TRBV4-2, the J gene TRBJ2-7; no definite D call. CDR3 sequence (DNA): TGTGCCAGCAGCCAAGTGAACGGCCCCTCCTACGAGCAGTACTTC. As protein: CASSQVNGPSYEQYF.